The clone carrying this T cell receptor (beta chain) appeared many times. Its antigen is currently unknown. The sample comes from a study of liver allograft versus peripheral blood T cells. Looking at the study overall: Recipients' peripheral blood served as the comparator for T cell receptor repertoires in transplanted livers. Study conclusions and caveats: According to reports, the T cell receptor repertoires inside liver allografts differed from those in peripheral blood.

TCRdb re-called the reads with MiXCR, one entry per CDR3 protein. This sample has 15,000 to 20,000 distinct CDR3 sequences, with approximately 20% found just once. The source of this sequence is a human patient who had a liver transplant. Some T cells could come from the graft donor.

CDR3 protein: CASSLGQGAYTGELFF. CDR3 bases: TGTGCCAGCAGCTTGGGGCAGGGGGCTTACACCGGGGAGCTGTTTTTT. The chain joins TRBV5-6 to TRBJ2-2; 8 bases agree with TRBD1. Germline assignment: CDR1 SGHDT and CDR2 YYEEEE. There are 16 residues in the CDR3. Trimming cost V 0 bases and J 3 bases; bases outside gene matches: 4.